This entry lists 11 T cell receptor beta chains sequenced from one sample in a study of patients and donors after allogeneic stem cell transplantation. TCRdb independently ran MiXCR on the RT-PCR reads; one entry per CDR3 protein. In the table there are 800,000 to 1,000,000 distinct CDR3 sequences, 15% to 20% of which are singletons. The sample comprised blood, either unsorted or a sorted T cell fraction (not recorded which). The receptors here all came from a human donor who was either an allogeneic HSCT recipient or a stem cell or donor lymphocyte infusion donor (not recorded which). It is not recorded whose cells these are; they may come from a transplant donor.

The chain has TRBV4-1 and TRBJ2-3, with no clear D. Trimming cost V 0 bases and J 2 bases, with 6 bases left between them. There are 14 residues in the CDR3. Germline V gives CDR1 MGHRA, CDR2 YSYEKL. CDR3 in amino acids: CASSQDEATDTQYF. The CDR3 DNA follows: TGCGCCAGCAGCCAAGACGAAGCCACAGATACGCAGTATTTT.

The chain combines TRBV7-3 with TRBJ2-3, with unresolved D. Germline CDR1 and CDR2: SGHTA and FQGTGA. This CDR3 is built from 15 residues. With 0 bases removed from V and 1 base from J, the gap between germline ends came to 8 bases. CDR3 sequence reads: CASSLTPSRTDTQYF. Here the CDR3 DNA reads TGTGCCAGCAGCTTAACCCCCTCCCGCACAGATACGCAGTATTTT.

The chain recombines TRBV7-3 with TRBJ2-1, with D hard to call. The CDR3 runs to 15 residues. Germline CDR1 and CDR2: SGHTA and FQGTGA. Trimming left V 2 bases short and J 5 bases short, with 13 bases between. In DNA form, the CDR3 reads TGTGCCAGCAGCTTAGGTGGGCCTTTTGACAATGAGCAGTTCTTC. Residues: CASSLGGPFDNEQFF.

This clonotype was recorded a few times. This rearrangement joins TRBV19 to TRBJ2-1; D possibly corresponds to TRBD1 (5 bases). The CDR3 runs 15 residues. Germline loops: CDR1 LNHDA, CDR2 SQIVND (reference sequence). V was clipped by 3 bases and J by 8 bases, with 17 bases between them. CDR3 nucleotides: TGTGCCAGTAGTATGGTGGCTTACCAGGGTCATGAGCAGTTCTTC. It translates to CASSMVAYQGHEQFF.

This clonotype turned up a few times. One junction end disagrees with the germline gene, perhaps due to a read error. The chain couples TRBV7-7 to TRBJ2-1; 7 nucleotides agree with TRBD1. Per the germline V gene, CDR1 is SSHAT and CDR2 is FNYEAQ (reference sequence). This CDR3 region has 15 residues. The CDR3 DNA follows: TGTGCTAGCAGCTTAGTTGAGGGGGCTAGCAATGAGCAGTTCTTC. The encoded protein is CASSLVEGASNEQFF.

This clonotype was found a few times. This sequence joins TRBV12-3 or TRBV12-4 and TRBJ1-1; D remains ambiguous. CDR3 length equals 13 residues. Trimming left V 6 bases short and J 1 base short, with 9 bases between. The CDR3: CASSSQKNTEAFF. In nucleotides, the CDR3 is TGTGCCAGCAGCTCCCAAAAGAACACTGAAGCTTTCTTT.

The chain links TRBV11-1 to TRBJ2-1; 7 positions agree with TRBD1. The CDR3 contains 15 residues. V was clipped by 5 bases and J by 6 bases; unmatched bases: 10. CDR1 is SGHAT, CDR2 FQDESV, per germline (reference sequence). The CDR3 DNA reads as TGTGCCAGCAGCGAGGGGGTTAGGGACAGCAATGAGCAGTTCTTC. Translated, it gives CASSEGVRDSNEQFF.

This clonotype was found a few times. This chain links TRBV30 with TRBJ2-6; 7 positions match TRBD2. V trimming: 7 bases; J trimming: 4 bases; junction bases outside the gene matches: 4. The CDR3 length is 13 residues. Germline CDR1 GTSNPN, CDR2 SVGIG (reference sequence). This CDR3 reads CAYGRSGANVLTF. CDR3 bases: TGTGCCTACGGGAGGTCAGGGGCCAACGTCCTGACTTTC.

This clonotype was observed once. The V gene is TRBV4-1, the J gene TRBJ1-4; D is unclear. CDR1 and CDR2 (germline): MGHRA, YSYEKL. The CDR3 consists of 13 residues. Trimming stripped 8 bases from V and 8 bases from J, with 15 bases between. This CDR3 reads CASSPRMEEKLFF. CDR3 in DNA: TGCGCCAGCTCCCCTCGGATGGAAGAAAAACTGTTTTTT.

The genes are TRBV12-3 or TRBV12-4 and TRBJ1-5; D uncertain. The CDR3 consists of 16 residues. The V and J ends lost 3 bases and 3 bases respectively, with 15 bases between them. The CDR3 loop is CASSFRLLKSNQPQHF. CDR3 in DNA: TGTGCCAGCAGTTTTCGACTTCTGAAGTCCAATCAGCCCCAGCATTTT.

This clonotype was found a few times. The chain has TRBV20-1 and TRBJ1-5; the D is unclear. The germline V gene has CDR1 DFQATT and CDR2 SNEGSKA (reference sequence). V was cut by 6 bases and J by 0 bases, with 24 bases left in between. The CDR3 length is 18 residues. This chain's CDR3 is CSARAPTSPPGSNQPQHF. The DNA for the CDR3 is TGCAGTGCCCGCGCCCCCACTAGCCCCCCAGGTAGCAATCAGCCCCAGCATTTT.